This is a list of T cell receptor beta chains from one sample in a study of OX40 agonist ivuxolimab in advanced cancers. Assay: immunoSEQ multiplex PCR; the TCRdb copy retains only in-frame clones and omits some. The repertoire holds about 14,000 clones, with less than 95% as singletons. The sequences come from CD4+ or CD8+ T cells sorted from blood, collected in a trial of the OX40 agonist ivuxolimab. The receptors were gathered from an adult with an advanced solid tumor such as melanoma, head and neck, liver or kidney cancer. Both conserved end residues are part of each CDR3. The D gene is left open where the match is weak. Clone size is given for some rows only: seen once, a few or many times, or a class if the clone is expanded.

d_gene: NA; j_gene: TRBJ1-3; v_gene: TRBV28; abundance: large; CDR3nt: TGTGCCAGCATAGGCTGGAGCTCTGGAAACACCATATATTTT; CDR3aa: CASIGWSSGNTIYF
d_gene: TRBD2; j_gene: TRBJ2-3; v_gene: TRBV6-5; abundance: NA; CDR3nt: TGTGCCAGCAGTTACAGGACTAGCGGCACAGATACGCAGTATTTT; CDR3aa: CASSYRTSGTDTQYF
d_gene: NA; j_gene: TRBJ1-2; v_gene: TRBV9; abundance: once; CDR3nt: TGTGCCAGCAGCGTAGAGGGCTATGGCTACACCTTC; CDR3aa: CASSVEGYGYTF
d_gene: NA; j_gene: TRBJ2-5; v_gene: TRBV5-4; abundance: NA; CDR3nt: TGTGCCAGCCGCGGGGATCAAGAGACCCAGTACTTC; CDR3aa: CASRGDQETQYF
d_gene: NA; j_gene: TRBJ1-1; v_gene: TRBV19; abundance: once; CDR3nt: TGTGCCAGTAGTATGGTGGCACAACCGAACACTGAAGCTTTCTTT; CDR3aa: CASSMVAQPNTEAFF
d_gene: NA; j_gene: TRBJ2-3; v_gene: TRBV19; abundance: NA; CDR3nt: TGTGCCACCGAAAGGTCGAACACAGATACGCAGTATTTT; CDR3aa: CATERSNTDTQYF
d_gene: NA; j_gene: TRBJ1-3; v_gene: TRBV27; abundance: NA; CDR3nt: TGTGCCAGCAGTCCCGACGGAAGCTCTGGAAACACCATATATTTT; CDR3aa: CASSPDGSSGNTIYF
d_gene: TRBD1; j_gene: TRBJ1-5; v_gene: TRBV4-1; abundance: NA; CDR3nt: TGCGCCAGCAGCCCCGGTCAAGTTGACAGGGGAAATCAGCCCCAGCATTTT; CDR3aa: CASSPGQVDRGNQPQHF
d_gene: NA; j_gene: TRBJ2-7; v_gene: TRBV28; abundance: NA; CDR3nt: TGTGCCAGCAGTTTAAGGGCCTACGAGCAGTACTTC; CDR3aa: CASSLRAYEQYF
d_gene: NA; j_gene: TRBJ1-5; v_gene: TRBV30; abundance: few; CDR3nt: TGTGCCTGGAGTGAACAGGGATACAATCAGCCCCAGCATTTT; CDR3aa: CAWSEQGYNQPQHF
d_gene: NA; j_gene: TRBJ1-2; v_gene: TRBV6-5; abundance: NA; CDR3nt: TGTGCCAGCAGTTACTCCGGGCCTAACTATGGCTACACCTTC; CDR3aa: CASSYSGPNYGYTF
d_gene: TRBD2; j_gene: TRBJ2-7; v_gene: TRBV15; abundance: NA; CDR3nt: TGTGCCACCAGCATTACTAGCGGATCCTACTACGAGCAGTACTTC; CDR3aa: CATSITSGSYYEQYF
d_gene: TRBD2; j_gene: TRBJ2-1; v_gene: TRBV9; abundance: NA; CDR3nt: TGTGCCAGCAGCTCGCCGACTAGCGGGAGGGGTTACAATGAGCAGTTCTTC; CDR3aa: CASSSPTSGRGYNEQFF
d_gene: TRBD2; j_gene: TRBJ2-1; v_gene: TRBV27; abundance: NA; CDR3nt: TGTGCCAGCAGTTCTAGCGGGAGCTCCTACAATGAGCAGTTCTTC; CDR3aa: CASSSSGSSYNEQFF
d_gene: NA; j_gene: TRBJ2-7; v_gene: TRBV4-1; abundance: once; CDR3nt: TGCGCCAGCAGCCTTGATAACTCCTACGAGCAGTACTTC; CDR3aa: CASSLDNSYEQYF
d_gene: TRBD2; j_gene: TRBJ2-1; v_gene: TRBV13; abundance: few; CDR3nt: TGTGCCAGCAGCTCCCTTGAATGGACTAGCGGGAGTGGTAATGAGCAGTTCTTC; CDR3aa: CASSSLEWTSGSGNEQFF
d_gene: NA; j_gene: TRBJ2-6; v_gene: TRBV5-8; abundance: NA; CDR3nt: TGTGCCAGCAGCCCTTCACCCTCTGGGGCCAACGTCCTGACTTTC; CDR3aa: CASSPSPSGANVLTF
d_gene: NA; j_gene: TRBJ2-3; v_gene: TRBV27; abundance: NA; CDR3nt: TGTGCCAGCGCCTCGGGAGTGAGCACAGATACGCAGTATTTT; CDR3aa: CASASGVSTDTQYF
d_gene: NA; j_gene: TRBJ2-3; v_gene: TRBV27; abundance: NA; CDR3nt: TGTGCCAGCAGTTTTATGGAAAAGCTAGATACGCAGTATTTT; CDR3aa: CASSFMEKLDTQYF